This entry lists 2 T cell receptor beta chains sequenced from one sample in a study of vaccination effects on CD4 cells after COVID-19. Prior to sequencing, the ViraFEST assay stimulated PBMC with viral peptide pools, which expanded the antigen-specific CD4+ T cells. Following a roughly ten-day culture, CD4+ T cells were purified. The infection with SARS-CoV-2 (confirmed by PCR) occurred in this person between March and December 2020. No antigen has been identified for these receptors. Profiled with immunoSEQ multiplex PCR; TCRdb holds only in-frame clones, not every one. In the table there are approximately 29,000 clones, about two thirds of which are singletons. Sequenced material: CD4+ T cells from PBMCs cultured with a peptide pool, taken before COVID-19 vaccination. These receptors came from a human donor who had a prior SARS-CoV-2 infection.

V is TRBV9 and J is TRBJ1-2; D possibly corresponds to TRBD1 (6 bases). Germline lookup yields CDR1 SGDLS and CDR2 YYNGEE. This CDR3 has 12 residues. The ends were cut back, 0 bases at V and 8 bases at J, with 8 bases in the middle. This CDR3 reads CASSVEQGGYTF. CDR3 DNA: TGTGCCAGCAGCGTAGAGCAGGGGGGCTACACCTTC.

This chain links TRBV30 with TRBJ1-1; D is unclear. Germline CDR1 and CDR2: GTSNPN and SVGIG (reference sequence). The CDR3 runs to 11 residues. The V and J ends lost 6 bases and 1 base respectively, with 6 bases between them. The CDR3 reads CACWRNTEAFF. For the CDR3, the DNA is TGTGCCTGTTGGAGGAACACTGAAGCTTTCTTT.